Listed below are T cell receptor beta chains from one sample, sequenced in a study of T cells in tuberculosis. Here immunoSEQ multiplex PCR was the method, and the copy in TCRdb shows in-frame clones only, minus some. Among tens of thousands of clones listed, under 85% were seen once. Sample: PBMCs, taken at tuberculosis diagnosis. Receptors originate from an adult with tuberculosis. The CDR3 runs from the conserved cysteine through the conserved F or W. The order of the fields is clone size, J gene, CDR3 length, D gene, V gene, CDR3 DNA, CDR3 protein. A D gene is named only where the DNA matches it firmly. A clone size is listed for some rows: how often the clone was seen (once, few, many), or a class if it is expanded.

>NA|TRBJ1-1|14|NA|TRBV12-5
TGTGCTAGTGGTTCAAGTACAGAATACACTGAAGCTTTCTTT
CASGSSTEYTEAFF
>NA|TRBJ2-3|17|TRBD2|TRBV4-1
TGCGCCAGCAGCCAACCAGCTAGCGGGAGGGCCGGAGATACGCAGTATTTT
CASSQPASGRAGDTQYF
>NA|TRBJ2-6|18|NA|TRBV7-9
TGTGCCAGCAGCTTAGCGTCCAGTCCCTTCTCTGGGGCCAACGTCCTGACTTTC
CASSLASSPFSGANVLTF
>few|TRBJ2-2|15|NA|TRBV30
TGTGCCTGGAGTGGGCGGGGAGGGGGAACCGGGGAGCTGTTTTTT
CAWSGRGGGTGELFF
>NA|TRBJ1-5|14|NA|TRBV29-1
TGCAGCGTTGTTCCGGGTGGGAGCAATCAGCCCCAGCATTTT
CSVVPGGSNQPQHF
>NA|TRBJ2-4|16|TRBD1|TRBV19
TGTGCCAGTAGTACAAGAGGCGGGACAGGGAATGGCATTCAGTACTTC
CASSTRGGTGNGIQYF
>NA|TRBJ1-1|13|TRBD1|TRBV6-4
TGTGCCAGCAGCCGGACAGGGGACACTGAAGCTTTCTTT
CASSRTGDTEAFF
>NA|TRBJ1-4|14|NA|TRBV15
TGTGCCACCAGCAGATCGGGACTAGGTGAAAAACTGTTTTTT
CATSRSGLGEKLFF
>NA|TRBJ1-2|12|TRBD1|TRBV27
TGTGCCACCCGGGACAGGGTAGGCGGCTACACCTTC
CATRDRVGGYTF
>NA|TRBJ2-1|14|TRBD2|TRBV28
TGTGCCAGCAGGTCGACTAGCGGAGGAGATGAGCAGTTCTTC
CASRSTSGGDEQFF
>NA|TRBJ2-3|16|NA|TRBV7-8
TGTGCCAGCAGACCCCCCTCTACCCTTCCCACAGATACGCAGTATTTT
CASRPPSTLPTDTQYF
>few|TRBJ2-7|11|NA|TRBV6-5
TGTGCCAGCATTGGACTGTACGAGCAGTACTTC
CASIGLYEQYF
>NA|TRBJ2-7|12|TRBD1|TRBV29-1
TGCAGCGCTGGACAGGGCATCTACGAGCAGTACTTC
CSAGQGIYEQYF
>NA|TRBJ1-2|13|NA|TRBV6-5
TGTGCCAGCACCAAAGGAGAAATCTATGGCTACACCTTC
CASTKGEIYGYTF
>NA|TRBJ2-5|13|NA|TRBV6-1
TGTGCCAGCACTTCCCTCAGGGCGGAGACCCAGTACTTC
CASTSLRAETQYF
>NA|TRBJ2-3|13|NA|TRBV28
TGTGCCAGCGACGACAGCGACACAGATACGCAGTATTTT
CASDDSDTDTQYF
>once|TRBJ2-1|15|NA|TRBV7-2
TGTGCCAGCAGCTTAGGGGCGATAAGAGCCAATGAGCAGTTCTTC
CASSLGAIRANEQFF
>NA|TRBJ1-5|14|NA|TRBV28
TGTGCCAGCAGTTTCTGGGGGCTCGATCAGCCCCAGCATTTT
CASSFWGLDQPQHF
>NA|TRBJ1-1|14|NA|TRBV5-6
TGTGCCAGCAGCTCCTACAGGAGTTACACTGAAGCTTTCTTT
CASSSYRSYTEAFF
>few|TRBJ1-2|15|TRBD1|TRBV5-3
TGTGCCAGCAGCTTGCTTGCTAGGACAGGGCTTGGCTACACCTTC
CASSLLARTGLGYTF
>NA|TRBJ2-7|15|TRBD2|TRBV14
TGTGCCAGCAGCTTGGGACTAGCGGGAAAGGGCGAGCAGTACTTC
CASSLGLAGKGEQYF
>NA|TRBJ1-2|15|TRBD1|TRBV27
TGTGCCAGCAGTTTAAAAGGGACAGGGGGATATGGCTACACCTTC
CASSLKGTGGYGYTF
>NA|TRBJ1-2|14|TRBD1|TRBV29-1
TGCAGCGTTTCTCCGGGACAGGGAATTTATGGCTACACCTTC
CSVSPGQGIYGYTF
>NA|TRBJ1-2|16|TRBD1|TRBV7-2
TGTGCCAGCAGCTTAGCGAGAGGGGGCGCAGGGTATGGCTACACCTTC
CASSLARGGAGYGYTF
>NA|TRBJ2-1|16|TRBD2|TRBV7-7
TGTGCCAGCAGCCCAGGACTAGCGGGAGGGTCCAATGAGCAGTTCTTC
CASSPGLAGGSNEQFF
>once|TRBJ1-2|15|NA|TRBV5-1
TGCGCCAGCAGCTCAACCACCGGGACTTCTACTTGGTACACCTTC
CASSSTTGTSTWYTF
>NA|TRBJ1-1|12|NA|TRBV7-9
TGTGCCAGCAGCTTAGTTAGTTCTGAAGCTTTCTTT
CASSLVSSEAFF
>NA|TRBJ2-2|15|NA|TRBV5-4
TGTGCCAGCAGCCCGGGGTCAGCGAACACCGGGGAGCTGTTTTTT
CASSPGSANTGELFF
>once|TRBJ2-3|15|NA|TRBV27
TGTGCCAGCGCCCCGGGGTCTAAAGCCACAGATACGCAGTATTTT
CASAPGSKATDTQYF
>once|TRBJ1-3|17|TRBD1|TRBV7-8
TGTGCCAGCAGCTTAGCAGGGGGCGACAGCTCTGGAAACACCATATATTTT
CASSLAGGDSSGNTIYF
>NA|TRBJ1-1|14|NA|TRBV6-5
TGTGCCAGCAGTTCCCTTGCCAGTCCGTCCTCGGCTTTCTTT
CASSSLASPSSAFF
>NA|TRBJ1-3|17|NA|TRBV9
TGTGCCAGCAGCGTAGGTGCCAGCGCAAGCTCTGGAAACACCATATATTTT
CASSVGASASSGNTIYF
>NA|TRBJ2-5|17|TRBD2|TRBV27
TGTGCCAGCAGTTTATATCAGAGCGGGATCATGGGCGGGGCCCAGTACTTC
CASSLYQSGIMGGAQYF
>NA|TRBJ1-1|15|TRBD1|TRBV5-4
TGTGCCAGCAGCCCTAGCGTTACAGGGGGAAGTGAAGCTTTCTTT
CASSPSVTGGSEAFF
>NA|TRBJ2-7|16|NA|TRBV7-9
TGTGCCAGCAGCTTAGCCGCCAGGGTAAGCTCCTACGAGCAGTACTTC
CASSLAARVSSYEQYF
>NA|TRBJ2-1|16|TRBD2|TRBV5-6
TGTGCCAGCAGCCGGCGTGGGACTAGCGCTTACAATGAGCAGTTCTTC
CASSRRGTSAYNEQFF
>NA|TRBJ1-1|14|NA|TRBV11-2
TGTGCCAGCAGATTGGACTTCATGAACACTGAAGCTTTCTTT
CASRLDFMNTEAFF
>NA|TRBJ2-2|15|TRBD1|TRBV7-9
TGTGCCAGCAGACCAGGACAGGTCGGGACCGGGGAGCTGTTTTTT
CASRPGQVGTGELFF
>NA|TRBJ1-2|14|NA|TRBV9
TGTGCCAGCAGCGTAGCTGGGGGGGACTATGGCTACACCTTC
CASSVAGGDYGYTF
>NA|TRBJ1-5|13|NA|TRBV19
TGTGCCAGTAGTATGAATCGCCGGGGGCCCCAGCATTTT
CASSMNRRGPQHF
>NA|TRBJ2-4|11|TRBD1|TRBV19
TGTGCCAGCCGGACAGGAAACATTCAGTACTTC
CASRTGNIQYF
>NA|TRBJ1-1|14|NA|TRBV9
TGTGCCAGCAGCCTCTGGCCTTTGAACACTGAAGCTTTCTTT
CASSLWPLNTEAFF
>NA|TRBJ2-3|14|NA|TRBV27
TGTGCCAGCAGTGTAGAGTGGGCAATAGATACGCAGTATTTT
CASSVEWAIDTQYF
>NA|TRBJ1-3|13|NA|TRBV9
TGTGCCAGCACCGTGAGTACTGGAAACACCATATATTTT
CASTVSTGNTIYF
>NA|TRBJ2-7|15|TRBD2|TRBV28
TGTGCCAGCAGTCCATTAAAACTAGCGGGAAACGAGCAGTACTTC
CASSPLKLAGNEQYF
>NA|TRBJ2-7|13|NA|TRBV19
TGTGCCAGTAGTCCGAGTCGCCCCTACGAGCAGTACTTC
CASSPSRPYEQYF
>NA|TRBJ2-5|13|TRBD2|TRBV12-5
TGTGCTAGTGGCTCGGGGGGGCAAGAGACCCAGTACTTC
CASGSGGQETQYF
>NA|TRBJ1-1|14|TRBD1|TRBV7-9
TGTGCCAGCAGCCCTCGACAGGGGAGCACTGAAGCTTTCTTT
CASSPRQGSTEAFF
>NA|TRBJ1-2|14|NA|TRBV9
TGTGCCAGCAACCGGGCGGGAGCTAACTATGGCTACACCTTC
CASNRAGANYGYTF